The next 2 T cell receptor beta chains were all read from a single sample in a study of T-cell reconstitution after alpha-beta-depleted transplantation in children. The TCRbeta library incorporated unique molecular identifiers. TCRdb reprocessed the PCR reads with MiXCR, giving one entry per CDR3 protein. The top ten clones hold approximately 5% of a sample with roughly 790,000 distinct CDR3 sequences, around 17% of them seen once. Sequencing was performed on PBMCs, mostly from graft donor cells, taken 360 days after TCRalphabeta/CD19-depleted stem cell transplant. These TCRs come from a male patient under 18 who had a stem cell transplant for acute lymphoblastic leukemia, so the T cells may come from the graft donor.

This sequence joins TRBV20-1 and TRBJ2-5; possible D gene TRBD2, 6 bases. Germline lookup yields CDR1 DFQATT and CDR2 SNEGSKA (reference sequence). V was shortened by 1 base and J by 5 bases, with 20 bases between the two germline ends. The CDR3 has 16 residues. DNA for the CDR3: TGCAGTGCTAGAGCTGCGAGGGAGGCCGCCTGGGAGACCCAGTACTTC. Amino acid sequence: CSARAAREAAWETQYF.

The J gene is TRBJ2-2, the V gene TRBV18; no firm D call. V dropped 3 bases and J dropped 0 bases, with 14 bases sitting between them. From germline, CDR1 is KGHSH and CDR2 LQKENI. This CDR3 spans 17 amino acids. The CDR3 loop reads CASSPFLTWTNTGELFF. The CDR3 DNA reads TGTGCCAGCTCACCTTTTTTGACTTGGACGAACACCGGGGAGCTGTTTTTT.